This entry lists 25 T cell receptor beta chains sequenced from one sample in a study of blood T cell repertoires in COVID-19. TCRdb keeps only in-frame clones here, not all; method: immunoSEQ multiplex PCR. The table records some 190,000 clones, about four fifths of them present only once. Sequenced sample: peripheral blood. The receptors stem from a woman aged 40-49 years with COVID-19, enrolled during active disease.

In DNA, the CDR3 is TGTGCCAGTAGTATAGATCCCGCAACTAATGAAAAACTGTTTTTT. This encodes CASSIDPATNEKLFF. This chain uses TRBV19 with TRBJ1-4, with no clear D. V lost 0 bases to trimming and J lost 0 bases, with 5 bases between them. The CDR3 spans 15 residues. CDR1 and CDR2 (germline): LNHDA, SQIVND (reference sequence).

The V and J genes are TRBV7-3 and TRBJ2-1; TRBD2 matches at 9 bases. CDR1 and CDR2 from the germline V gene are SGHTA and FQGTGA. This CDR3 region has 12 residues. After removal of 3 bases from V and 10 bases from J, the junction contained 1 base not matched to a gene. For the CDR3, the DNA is TGTGCCAGCAGCTTCCTAGCGGGGGAGCAGTTCTTC. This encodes CASSFLAGEQFF. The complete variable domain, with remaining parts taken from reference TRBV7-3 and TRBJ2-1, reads GAGVSQTPSNKVTEKGKYVELRCDPISGHTALYWYRQSLGQGPEFLIYFQGTGAADDSGLPNDRFFAVRPEGSVSTLKIQRTERGDSAVYLCASSFLAGEQFFGPGTRLTVL.

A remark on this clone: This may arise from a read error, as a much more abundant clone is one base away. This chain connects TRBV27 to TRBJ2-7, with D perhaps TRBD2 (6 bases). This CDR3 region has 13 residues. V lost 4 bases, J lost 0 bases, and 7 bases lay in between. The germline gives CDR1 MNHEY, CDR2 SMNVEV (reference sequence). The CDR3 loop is CASSSTSSYEQYF. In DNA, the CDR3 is TGTGCCAGCAGTTCGACTAGCTCCTACGAGCAGTACTTC.

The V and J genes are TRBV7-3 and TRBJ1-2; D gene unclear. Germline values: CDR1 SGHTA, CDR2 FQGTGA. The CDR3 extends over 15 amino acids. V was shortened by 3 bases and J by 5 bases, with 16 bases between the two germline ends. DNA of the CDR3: TGTGCCAGCAGCTTCGGACTGGGTTTGGTATATGGCTACACCTTC. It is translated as CASSFGLGLVYGYTF.

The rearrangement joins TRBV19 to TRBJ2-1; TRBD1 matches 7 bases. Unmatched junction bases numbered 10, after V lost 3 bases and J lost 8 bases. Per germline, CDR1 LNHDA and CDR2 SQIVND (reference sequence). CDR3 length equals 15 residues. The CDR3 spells CASSIGDRDVDEQFF. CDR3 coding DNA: TGTGCCAGTAGTATCGGCGACAGGGATGTCGATGAGCAGTTCTTC. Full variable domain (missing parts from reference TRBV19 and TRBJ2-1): DGGITQSPKYLFRKEGQNVTLSCEQNLNHDAMYWYRQDPGQGLRLIYYSQIVNDFQKGDIAEGYSVSREKKESFPLTVTSAQKNPTAFYLCASSIGDRDVDEQFFGPGTRLTVL.

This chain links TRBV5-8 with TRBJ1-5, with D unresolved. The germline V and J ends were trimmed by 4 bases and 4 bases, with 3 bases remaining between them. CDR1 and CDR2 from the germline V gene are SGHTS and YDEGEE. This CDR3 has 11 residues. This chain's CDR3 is CASSVNQPQHF. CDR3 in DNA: TGTGCCAGCAGCGTAAATCAGCCCCAGCATTTT.

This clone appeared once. The CDR3 nucleotides read TGTGCCAGCAGCTTCCCACATGGACAGGGAAGGGGCTACACCTTC. As protein: CASSFPHGQGRGYTF. J is TRBJ1-2 and V is TRBV7-2, with 8 bases identical to TRBD1. With V trimmed by 3 bases and J by 8 bases, 11 bases remained unmatched. Germline CDR1 SGHTA, CDR2 FQGNSA. The CDR3 consists of 15 residues.

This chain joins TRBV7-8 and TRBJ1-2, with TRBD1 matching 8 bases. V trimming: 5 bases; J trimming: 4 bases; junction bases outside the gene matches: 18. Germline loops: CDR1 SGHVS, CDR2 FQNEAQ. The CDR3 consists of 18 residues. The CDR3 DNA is TGTGCCAGCAGCCTCTTACCCGTTCAGGGGGCCGGGGCCTATGGCTACACCTTC. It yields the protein CASSLLPVQGAGAYGYTF.

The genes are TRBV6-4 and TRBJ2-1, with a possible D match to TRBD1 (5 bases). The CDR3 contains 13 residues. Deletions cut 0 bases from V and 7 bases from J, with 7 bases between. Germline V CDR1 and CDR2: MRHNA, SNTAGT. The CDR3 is CASSDSNRNEQFF. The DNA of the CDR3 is TGTGCCAGCAGTGACTCGAACAGGAATGAGCAGTTCTTC.

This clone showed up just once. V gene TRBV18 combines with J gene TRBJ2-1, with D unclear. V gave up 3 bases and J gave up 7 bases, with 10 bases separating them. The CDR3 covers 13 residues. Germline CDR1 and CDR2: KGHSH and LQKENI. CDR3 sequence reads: CASSPERVNEQFF. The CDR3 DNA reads TGTGCCAGCTCACCGGAGCGAGTAAATGAGCAGTTCTTC.

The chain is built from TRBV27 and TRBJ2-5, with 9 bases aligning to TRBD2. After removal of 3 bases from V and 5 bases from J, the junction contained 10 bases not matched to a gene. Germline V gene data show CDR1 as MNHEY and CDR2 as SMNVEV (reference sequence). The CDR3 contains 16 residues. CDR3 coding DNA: TGTGCCAGCAGTTTGGTTTTAGCGGGAGTATTTGAGACCCAGTACTTC. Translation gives CASSLVLAGVFETQYF.

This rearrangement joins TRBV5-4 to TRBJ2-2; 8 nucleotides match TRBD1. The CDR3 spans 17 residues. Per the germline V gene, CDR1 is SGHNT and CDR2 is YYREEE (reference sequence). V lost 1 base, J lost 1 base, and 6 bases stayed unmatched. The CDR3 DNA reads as TGTGCCAGCAGCTTGCCACGGACAGGGTTGAACACCGGGGAGCTGTTTTTT. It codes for CASSLPRTGLNTGELFF.

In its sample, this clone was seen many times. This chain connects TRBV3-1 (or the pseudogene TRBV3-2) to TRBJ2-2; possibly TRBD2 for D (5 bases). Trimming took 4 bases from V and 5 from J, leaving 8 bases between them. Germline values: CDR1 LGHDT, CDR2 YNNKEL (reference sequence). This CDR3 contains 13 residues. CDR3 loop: CASSRGLTGELFF. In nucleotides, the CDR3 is TGTGCCAGCAGCCGAGGGTTGACCGGGGAGCTGTTTTTT.

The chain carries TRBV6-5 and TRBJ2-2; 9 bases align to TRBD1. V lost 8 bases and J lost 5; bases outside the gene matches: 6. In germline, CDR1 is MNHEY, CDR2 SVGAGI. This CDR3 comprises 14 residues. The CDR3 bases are TGTGCCAGCCGGGACAGGGTGGGAACCGGGGAGCTGTTTTTT. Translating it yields CASRDRVGTGELFF.

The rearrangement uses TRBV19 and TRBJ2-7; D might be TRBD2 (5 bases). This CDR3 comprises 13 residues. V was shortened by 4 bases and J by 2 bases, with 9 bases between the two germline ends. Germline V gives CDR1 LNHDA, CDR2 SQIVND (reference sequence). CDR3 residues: CASSTGVTYEQYF. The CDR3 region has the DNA TGTGCCAGTAGTACCGGGGTCACCTACGAGCAGTACTTC.

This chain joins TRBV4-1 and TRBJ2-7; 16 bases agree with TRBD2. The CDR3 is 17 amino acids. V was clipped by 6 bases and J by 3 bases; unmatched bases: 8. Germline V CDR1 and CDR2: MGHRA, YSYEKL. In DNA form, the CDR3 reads TGCGCCAGCAGTTCCGGGACTAGCGGGAGGGCCAGCTACGAGCAGTACTTC. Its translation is CASSSGTSGRASYEQYF.

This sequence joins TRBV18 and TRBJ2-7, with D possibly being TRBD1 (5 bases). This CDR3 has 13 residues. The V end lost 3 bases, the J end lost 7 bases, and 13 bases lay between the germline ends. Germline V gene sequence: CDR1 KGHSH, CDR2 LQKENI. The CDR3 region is CASSPSDIMEQYF. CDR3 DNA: TGTGCCAGCTCACCCTCGGACATAATGGAGCAGTACTTC.

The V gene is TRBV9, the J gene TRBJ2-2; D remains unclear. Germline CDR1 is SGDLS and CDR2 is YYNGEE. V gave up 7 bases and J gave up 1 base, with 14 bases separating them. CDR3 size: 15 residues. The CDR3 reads CASSTRRMNTGELFF. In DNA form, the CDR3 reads TGTGCCAGCTCTACCCGGCGGATGAACACCGGGGAGCTGTTTTTT.

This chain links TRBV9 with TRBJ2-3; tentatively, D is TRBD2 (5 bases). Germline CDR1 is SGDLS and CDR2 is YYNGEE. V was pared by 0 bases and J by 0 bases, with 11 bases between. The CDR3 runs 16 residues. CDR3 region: CASSVGGAASTDTQYF. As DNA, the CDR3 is TGTGCCAGCAGCGTAGGGGGAGCGGCTAGCACAGATACGCAGTATTTT.

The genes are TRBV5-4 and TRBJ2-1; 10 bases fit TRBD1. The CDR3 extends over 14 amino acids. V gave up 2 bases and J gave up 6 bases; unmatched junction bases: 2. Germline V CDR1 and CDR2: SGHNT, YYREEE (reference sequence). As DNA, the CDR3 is TGTGCCAGCAGCTTACGGACAGGGGGCAATGAGCAGTTCTTC. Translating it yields CASSLRTGGNEQFF.

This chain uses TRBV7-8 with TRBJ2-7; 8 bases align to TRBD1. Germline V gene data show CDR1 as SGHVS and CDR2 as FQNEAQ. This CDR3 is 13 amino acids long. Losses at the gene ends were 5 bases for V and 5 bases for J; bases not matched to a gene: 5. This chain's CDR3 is CASSRGQGDEQYV. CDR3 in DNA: TGTGCCAGCAGCCGAGGACAGGGCGACGAGCAGTACGTC.

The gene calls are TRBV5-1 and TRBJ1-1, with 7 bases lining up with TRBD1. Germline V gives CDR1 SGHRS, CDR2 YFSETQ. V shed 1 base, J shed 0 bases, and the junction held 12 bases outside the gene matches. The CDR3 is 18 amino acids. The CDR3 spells CASSLPSSAGGMNTEAFF. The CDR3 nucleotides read TGCGCCAGCAGCTTGCCGTCCTCAGCAGGGGGGATGAACACTGAAGCTTTCTTT. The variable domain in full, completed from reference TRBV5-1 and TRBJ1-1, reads KAGVTQTPRYLIKTRGQQVTLSCSPISGHRSVSWYQQTPGQGLQFLFEYFSETQRNKGNFPGRFSGRQFSNSRSEMNVSTLELGDSALYLCASSLPSSAGGMNTEAFFGQGTRLTVV.

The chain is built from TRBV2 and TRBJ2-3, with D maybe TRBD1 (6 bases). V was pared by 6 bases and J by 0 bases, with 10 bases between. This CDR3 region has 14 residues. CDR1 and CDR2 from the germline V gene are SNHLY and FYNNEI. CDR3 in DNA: TGTGCCAGCAGCGACAGGACTAGCACAGATACGCAGTATTTT. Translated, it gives CASSDRTSTDTQYF.

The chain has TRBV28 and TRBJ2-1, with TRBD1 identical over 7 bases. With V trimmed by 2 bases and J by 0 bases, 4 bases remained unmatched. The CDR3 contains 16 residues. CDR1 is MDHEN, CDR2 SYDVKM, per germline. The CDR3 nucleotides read TGTGCCAGCAGTTTACTGGGGGACAGCTCCTACAATGAGCAGTTCTTC. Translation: CASSLLGDSSYNEQFF. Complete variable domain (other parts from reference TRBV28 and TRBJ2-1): DVKVTQSSRYLVKRTGEKVFLECVQDMDHENMFWYRQDPGLGLRLIYFSYDVKMKEKGDIPEGYSVSREKKERFSLILESASTNQTSMYLCASSLLGDSSYNEQFFGPGTRLTVL.

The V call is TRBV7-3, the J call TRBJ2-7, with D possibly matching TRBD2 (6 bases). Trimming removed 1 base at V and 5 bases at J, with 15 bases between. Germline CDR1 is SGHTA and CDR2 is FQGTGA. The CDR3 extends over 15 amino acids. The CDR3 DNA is TGTGCCAGCAGCTTAATCGGCGGGATGGGTGACGAGCAGTACTTC. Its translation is CASSLIGGMGDEQYF. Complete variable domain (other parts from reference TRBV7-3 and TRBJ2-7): GAGVSQTPSNKVTEKGKYVELRCDPISGHTALYWYRQSLGQGPEFLIYFQGTGAADDSGLPNDRFFAVRPEGSVSTLKIQRTERGDSAVYLCASSLIGGMGDEQYFGPGTRLTVT.